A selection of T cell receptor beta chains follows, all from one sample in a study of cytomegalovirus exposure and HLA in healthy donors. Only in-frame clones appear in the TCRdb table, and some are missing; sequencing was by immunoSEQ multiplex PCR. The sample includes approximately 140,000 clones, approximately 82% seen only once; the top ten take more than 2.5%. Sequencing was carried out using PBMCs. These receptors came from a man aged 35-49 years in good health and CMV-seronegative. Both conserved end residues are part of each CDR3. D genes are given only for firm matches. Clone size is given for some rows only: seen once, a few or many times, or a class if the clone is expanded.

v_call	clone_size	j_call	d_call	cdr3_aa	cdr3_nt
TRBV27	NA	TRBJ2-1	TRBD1	CASSLTGISEQFF	TGTGCCAGCAGTCTGACAGGGATCAGTGAGCAGTTCTTC
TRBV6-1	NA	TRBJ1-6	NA	CASKGVTGLNSPLHF	TGTGCCAGTAAGGGGGTAACAGGGTTAAATTCACCCCTCCACTTT
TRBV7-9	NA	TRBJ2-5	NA	CASSRQDFQETQYF	TGTGCCAGCAGCAGACAGGACTTCCAAGAGACCCAGTACTTC
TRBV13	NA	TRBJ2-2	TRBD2	CASSFGLANTGELFF	TGTGCCAGCAGCTTTGGACTAGCGAACACCGGGGAGCTGTTTTTT
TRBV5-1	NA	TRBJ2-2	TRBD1	CASSTGQGTGELFF	TGCGCCAGCAGCACAGGACAGGGCACCGGGGAGCTGTTTTTT
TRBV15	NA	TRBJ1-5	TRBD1	CATRGGTGGFNGNQPQHF	TGTGCCACCAGAGGAGGGACAGGGGGATTCAATGGCAATCAGCCCCAGCATTTT
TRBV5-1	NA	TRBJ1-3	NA	CASSLDSRGISGNTIYF	TGCGCCAGCAGCTTGGATTCTCGGGGTATCTCTGGAAACACCATATATTTT
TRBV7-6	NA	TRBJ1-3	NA	CASSPASFTLGGNTIYF	TGTGCCAGCAGCCCAGCCTCCTTTACCCTCGGGGGAAACACCATATATTTT
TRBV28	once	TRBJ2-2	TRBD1	CASSLYGTGDTGELFF	TGTGCCAGCAGTTTATATGGGACAGGGGACACCGGGGAGCTGTTTTTT
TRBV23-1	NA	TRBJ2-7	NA	CASSRFEVLRSYEQYF	TGCGCCAGCAGTCGGTTTGAGGTTCTAAGGTCCTACGAGCAGTACTTC
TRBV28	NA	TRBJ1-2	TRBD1	CASSPGQPPYGYTF	TGTGCCAGCAGTCCGGGACAGCCTCCCTATGGCTACACCTTC
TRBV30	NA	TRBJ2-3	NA	CAWSPAGDTQYF	TGTGCCTGGAGCCCGGCGGGGGATACGCAGTATTTT
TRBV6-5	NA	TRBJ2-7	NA	CASKMTGSYEQYF	TGTGCCAGCAAAATGACGGGCTCCTACGAGCAGTACTTC
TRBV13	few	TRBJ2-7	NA	CASSTQGQTYEQYF	TGTGCCAGCAGCACCCAGGGGCAGACCTACGAGCAGTACTTC
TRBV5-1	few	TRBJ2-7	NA	CASSSTGSWTYEQYF	TGCGCCAGCAGCTCTACCGGGAGCTGGACCTACGAGCAGTACTTC
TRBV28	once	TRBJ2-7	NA	CASSSLGGQYF	TGTGCCAGCAGTTCCCTTGGAGGGCAGTACTTC
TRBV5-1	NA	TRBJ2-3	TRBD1	CASSLGYTGADTQYF	TGCGCCAGCAGTTTGGGTTACACAGGGGCAGATACGCAGTATTTT
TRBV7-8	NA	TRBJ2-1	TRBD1	CASSLGRTGSFNEQFF	TGTGCCAGCAGCTTAGGGCGGACAGGGAGTTTCAATGAGCAGTTCTTC
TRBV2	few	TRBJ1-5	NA	CASREGREPQHF	TGTGCCAGTCGGGAGGGAAGGGAGCCCCAGCATTTT
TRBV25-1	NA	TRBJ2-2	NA	CASRPTNRDTGELFF	TGTGCCAGCAGACCCACCAACAGGGACACCGGGGAGCTGTTTTTT
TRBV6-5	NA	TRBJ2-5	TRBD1	CASSYWDSQETQYF	TGTGCCAGCAGCTATTGGGACAGTCAAGAGACCCAGTACTTC
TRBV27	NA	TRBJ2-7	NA	CASRAPGFSEQYF	TGTGCCAGCAGGGCCCCGGGGTTTAGCGAGCAGTACTTC
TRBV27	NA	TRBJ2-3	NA	CASMGQGRSTQYF	TGTGCCAGCATGGGGCAGGGGAGAAGTACGCAGTATTTT
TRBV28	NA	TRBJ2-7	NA	CASSFPLRVEGTKEQYF	TGTGCCAGCAGTTTCCCCCTCCGGGTGGAGGGGACGAAGGAGCAGTACTTC
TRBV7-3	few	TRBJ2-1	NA	CASSLIGSEQFF	TGTGCCAGCAGCTTAATAGGGAGTGAGCAGTTCTTC
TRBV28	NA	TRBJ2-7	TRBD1	CASSYPGQGTQYF	TGTGCCAGCAGTTATCCGGGACAGGGTACGCAGTACTTC
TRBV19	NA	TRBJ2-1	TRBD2	CASSLSAGTSGGNEQFF	TGTGCCAGTAGTTTGTCAGCCGGGACTAGCGGGGGAAATGAGCAGTTCTTC
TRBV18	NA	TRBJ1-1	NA	CASSLAYNTEAFF	TGTGCCAGCTCTCTAGCGTACAACACTGAAGCTTTCTTT
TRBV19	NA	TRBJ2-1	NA	CASSSRRDNEQFF	TGTGCCAGTAGTTCAAGACGGGACAATGAGCAGTTCTTC
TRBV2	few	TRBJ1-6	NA	CASSGQGRDSPLHF	TGTGCCAGCAGTGGCCAGGGTAGGGATTCACCCCTCCACTTT
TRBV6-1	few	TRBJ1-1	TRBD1	CASSEIGQGRTEAFF	TGTGCCAGCAGTGAAATAGGACAGGGGAGGACTGAAGCTTTCTTT
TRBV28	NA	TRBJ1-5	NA	CASSLQTDRYQPQHF	TGTGCCAGCAGTTTACAGACAGACCGATATCAGCCCCAGCATTTT
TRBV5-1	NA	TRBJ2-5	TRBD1	CASSITGDPFQETQYF	TGCGCCAGCAGCATAACAGGGGACCCCTTCCAAGAGACCCAGTACTTC